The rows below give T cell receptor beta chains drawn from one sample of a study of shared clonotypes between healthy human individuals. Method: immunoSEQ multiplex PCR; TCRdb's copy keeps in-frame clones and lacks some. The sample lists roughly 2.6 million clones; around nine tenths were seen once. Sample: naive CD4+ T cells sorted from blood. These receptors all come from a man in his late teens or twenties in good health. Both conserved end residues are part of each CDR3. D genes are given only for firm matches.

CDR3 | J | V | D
CASWSGGALNEQFF | TRBJ2-1 | TRBV5-6 | TRBD2
CASSLGPEQVALHF | TRBJ1-6 | TRBV7-3 | -
CATSPGPPTYEQYF | TRBJ2-7 | TRBV12-5 | -
CASSPLGGPSYEQYF | TRBJ2-7 | TRBV9 | -
CATNDRDRGLPQYF | TRBJ2-5 | TRBV6-1 | TRBD1
CASTPRAGAGELFF | TRBJ2-2 | TRBV19 | TRBD2
CASSPDRGGYGYTF | TRBJ1-2 | TRBV28 | TRBD1
CASSLGPRAGGVDEQFF | TRBJ2-1 | TRBV5-1 | TRBD2
CASSQPGTGYEQYF | TRBJ2-7 | TRBV5-1 | TRBD1
CSVGGGSSTDTQYF | TRBJ2-3 | TRBV29-1 | TRBD2
CASSFGAGNSNQPQHF | TRBJ1-5 | TRBV5-5 | -
CASSPGRQGYNEQFF | TRBJ2-1 | TRBV7-9 | -
CASSRLALAKNIQYF | TRBJ2-4 | TRBV19 | -
CASSYSSAGAYEQYF | TRBJ2-7 | TRBV6-5 | -
CASSFGDSYEQYF | TRBJ2-7 | TRBV5-4 | -
CASSSTGLTNEKLFF | TRBJ1-4 | TRBV7-6 | TRBD1
CASTRTGGGYTF | TRBJ1-2 | TRBV2 | TRBD1
CASGLLGLSGNTIYF | TRBJ1-3 | TRBV12-5 | -
CASSFQGGPNTGELFF | TRBJ2-2 | TRBV5-1 | -
CAWRIGQGYSPLHF | TRBJ1-6 | TRBV30 | -
CASSPQGAQETQYF | TRBJ2-5 | TRBV18 | TRBD1
CASSQGPGNEQFF | TRBJ2-1 | TRBV4-3 | -
CASTLGEREKLFF | TRBJ1-4 | TRBV11-2 | -
CASKVETQYF | TRBJ2-5 | TRBV2 | -
CASSGQLNTEAFF | TRBJ1-1 | TRBV2 | -
CASSPEPNTEAFF | TRBJ1-1 | TRBV6-5 | -
CASSQSVREAYNEQFF | TRBJ2-1 | TRBV23-1 | TRBD2
CASRLGRNNYGYTF | TRBJ1-2 | TRBV2 | -
CASSPGLAGPLDYNEQFF | TRBJ2-1 | TRBV18 | TRBD2
CASSPQRGEGGGYSNQPQHF | TRBJ1-5 | TRBV7-6 | -
CASGGQGLWGEQYF | TRBJ2-7 | TRBV27 | TRBD1
CASSYLDRSSEQYF | TRBJ2-7 | TRBV6-5 | -
CSVYRDSGELFF | TRBJ2-2 | TRBV29-1 | -